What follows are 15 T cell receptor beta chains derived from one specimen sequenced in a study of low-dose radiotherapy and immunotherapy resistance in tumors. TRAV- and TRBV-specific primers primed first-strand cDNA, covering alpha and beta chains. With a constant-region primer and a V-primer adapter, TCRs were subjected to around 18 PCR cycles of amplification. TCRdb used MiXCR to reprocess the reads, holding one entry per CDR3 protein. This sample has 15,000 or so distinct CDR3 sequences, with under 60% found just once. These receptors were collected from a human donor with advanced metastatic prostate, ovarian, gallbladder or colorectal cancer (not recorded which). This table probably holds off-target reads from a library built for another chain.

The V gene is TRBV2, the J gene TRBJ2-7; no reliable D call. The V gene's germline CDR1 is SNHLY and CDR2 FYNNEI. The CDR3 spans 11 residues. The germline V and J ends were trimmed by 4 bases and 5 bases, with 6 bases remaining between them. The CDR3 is CASSVGNEQYF. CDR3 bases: TGTGCCAGCAGTGTCGGAAACGAGCAGTACTTC.

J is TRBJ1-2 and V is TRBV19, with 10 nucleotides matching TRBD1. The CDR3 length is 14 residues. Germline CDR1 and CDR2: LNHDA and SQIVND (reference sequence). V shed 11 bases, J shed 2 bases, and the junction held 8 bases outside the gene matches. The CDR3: CARTQGQGNYGYTF. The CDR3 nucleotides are TGTGCCCGCACTCAGGGACAGGGGAACTATGGCTACACCTTC.

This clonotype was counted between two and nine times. The CDR3 loop reads CASSFPGQDNEQFF. The CDR3 DNA reads TGCGCCAGCAGCTTTCCGGGACAGGACAATGAGCAGTTCTTC. The V gene is TRBV5-1, the J gene TRBJ2-1; TRBD1 matches at 8 bases. V lost 2 bases and J lost 5; bases outside the gene matches: 3. This CDR3 region has 14 residues. From germline, CDR1 is SGHRS and CDR2 YFSETQ.

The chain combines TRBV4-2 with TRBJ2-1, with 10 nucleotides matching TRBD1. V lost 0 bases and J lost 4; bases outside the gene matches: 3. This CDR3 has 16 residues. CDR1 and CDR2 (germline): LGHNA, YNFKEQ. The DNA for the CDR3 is TGTGCCAGCAGCCAAGATGGGACAGGGGCGTACAATGAGCAGTTCTTC. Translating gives CASSQDGTGAYNEQFF.

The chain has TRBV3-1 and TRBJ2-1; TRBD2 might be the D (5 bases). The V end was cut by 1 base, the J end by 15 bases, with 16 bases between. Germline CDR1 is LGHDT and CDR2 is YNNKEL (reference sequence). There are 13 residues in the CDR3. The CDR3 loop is CASSQAAGNPGFF. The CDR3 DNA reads TGTGCCAGCAGCCAAGCTGCCGGGAACCCGGGGTTCTTC.

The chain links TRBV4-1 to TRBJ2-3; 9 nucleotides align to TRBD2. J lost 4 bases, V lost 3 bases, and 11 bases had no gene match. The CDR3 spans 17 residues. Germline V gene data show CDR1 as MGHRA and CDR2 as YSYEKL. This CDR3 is CASSQGERGGAADTQYF. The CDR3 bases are TGCGCCAGCAGCCAGGGGGAACGCGGGGGGGCGGCAGATACGCAGTATTTT.

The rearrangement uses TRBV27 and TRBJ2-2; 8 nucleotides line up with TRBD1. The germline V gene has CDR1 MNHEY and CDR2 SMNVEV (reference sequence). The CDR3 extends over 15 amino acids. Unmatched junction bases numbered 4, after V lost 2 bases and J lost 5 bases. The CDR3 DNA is TGTGCCAGCAGTTTAGGACAGGGATCAACCGGGGAGCTGTTTTTT. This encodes CASSLGQGSTGELFF.

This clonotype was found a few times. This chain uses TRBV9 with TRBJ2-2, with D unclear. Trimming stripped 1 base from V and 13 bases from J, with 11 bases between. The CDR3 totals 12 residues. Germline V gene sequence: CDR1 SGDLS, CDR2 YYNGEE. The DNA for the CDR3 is TGTGCCAGCAGCGTACTCGGGTTCCCGCTGTTTTTT. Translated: CASSVLGFPLFF. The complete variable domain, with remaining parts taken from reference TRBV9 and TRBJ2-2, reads DSGVTQTPKHLITATGQRVTLRCSPRSGDLSVYWYQQSLDQGLQFLIQYYNGEERAKGNILERFSAQQFPDLHSELNLSSLELGDSALYFCASSVLGFPLFFGEGSRLTVL.

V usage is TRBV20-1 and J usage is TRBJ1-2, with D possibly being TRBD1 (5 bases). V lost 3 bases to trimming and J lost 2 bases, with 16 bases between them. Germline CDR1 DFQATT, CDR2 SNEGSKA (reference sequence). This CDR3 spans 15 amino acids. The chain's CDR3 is CSASRYPSGNYGYTF. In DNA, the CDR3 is TGCAGTGCTAGTCGTTATCCCTCAGGGAACTATGGCTACACCTTC.

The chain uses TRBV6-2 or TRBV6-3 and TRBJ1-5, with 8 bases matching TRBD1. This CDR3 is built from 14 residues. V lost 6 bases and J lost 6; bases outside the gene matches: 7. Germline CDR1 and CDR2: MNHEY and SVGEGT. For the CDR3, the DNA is TGTGCCAGCAGGGGGACAGGCCCCGCTCAGCCCCAGCATTTT. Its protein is CASRGTGPAQPQHF.

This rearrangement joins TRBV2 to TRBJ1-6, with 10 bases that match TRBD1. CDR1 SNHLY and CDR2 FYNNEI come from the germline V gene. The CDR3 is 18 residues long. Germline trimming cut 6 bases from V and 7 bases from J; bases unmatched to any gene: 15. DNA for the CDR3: TGTGCCAGCAGACGACAGGGACAGGGGCCAATCGGGAATTCACCCCTCCACTTT. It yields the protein CASRRQGQGPIGNSPLHF.

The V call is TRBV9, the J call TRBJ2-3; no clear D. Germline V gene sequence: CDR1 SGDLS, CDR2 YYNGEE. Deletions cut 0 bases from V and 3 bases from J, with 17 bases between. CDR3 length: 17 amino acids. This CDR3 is CASSVAGYPFGTDTQYF. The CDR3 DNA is TGTGCCAGCAGCGTAGCAGGCTACCCCTTTGGTACAGATACGCAGTATTTT.

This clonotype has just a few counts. CDR3 in amino acids: CASSRLYPGQGTGELFF. The CDR3, as DNA: TGTGCCAGCAGCCGGTTATATCCGGGACAGGGGACCGGGGAGCTGTTTTTT. V is TRBV6-5 and J is TRBJ2-2; TRBD1 aligns across 10 bases. This CDR3 has 17 residues. J lost 5 bases, V lost 6 bases, and 12 bases had no gene match. CDR1 and CDR2 from the germline V gene are MNHEY and SVGAGI.

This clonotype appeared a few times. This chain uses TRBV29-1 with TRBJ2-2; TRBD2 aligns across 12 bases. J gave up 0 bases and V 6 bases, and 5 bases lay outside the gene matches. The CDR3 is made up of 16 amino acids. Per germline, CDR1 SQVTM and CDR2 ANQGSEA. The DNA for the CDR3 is TGCAGCGTATACCGGACTAGCGGGACGAACACCGGGGAGCTGTTTTTT. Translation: CSVYRTSGTNTGELFF.

CDR3 DNA: TGTGCCTGGAGTGTACAGGGCGAAGCTTTCTTT. Encoded protein: CAWSVQGEAFF. This chain links TRBV30 with TRBJ1-1; tentatively, D is TRBD1 (6 bases). Trimming stripped 0 bases from V and 8 bases from J, with 7 bases between. This CDR3 region has 11 residues. Germline assignment: CDR1 GTSNPN and CDR2 SVGIG (reference sequence). The full variable domain, its missing parts supplied by reference TRBV30 and TRBJ1-1, is SQTIHQWPATLVQPVGSPLSLECTVEGTSNPNLYWYRQAAGRGLQLLFYSVGIGQISSEVPQNLSASRPQDRQFILSSKKLLLSDSGFYLCAWSVQGEAFFGQGTRLTVV.